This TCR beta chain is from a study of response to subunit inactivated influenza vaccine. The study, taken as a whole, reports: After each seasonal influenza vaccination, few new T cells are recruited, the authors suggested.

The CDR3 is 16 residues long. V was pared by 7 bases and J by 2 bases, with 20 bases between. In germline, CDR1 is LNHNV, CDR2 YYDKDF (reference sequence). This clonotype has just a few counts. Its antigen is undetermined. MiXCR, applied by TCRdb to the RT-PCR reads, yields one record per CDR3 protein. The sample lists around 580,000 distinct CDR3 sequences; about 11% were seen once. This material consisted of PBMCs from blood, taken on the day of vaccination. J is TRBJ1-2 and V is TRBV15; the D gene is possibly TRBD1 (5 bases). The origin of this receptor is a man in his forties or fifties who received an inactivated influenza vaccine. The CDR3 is CATTNHRDHGNYGYTF. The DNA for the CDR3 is TGTGCCACCACCAATCACCGGGACCACGGGAACTATGGCTACACCTTC.